The 32 T cell receptor beta chains below were found in one sample sequenced in a study of Graves' ophthalmopathy and Graves' hyperthyroidism. RNA transcripts were the source from which TCR beta CDR3 regions were amplified. The first round was an RT-PCR with HTBI primers, and the second round was a multiplex PCR. One entry per CDR3 protein results from TCRdb running MiXCR on the multiplex PCR reads. In the table there are a few hundred thousand distinct CDR3 sequences, 35% to 45% of which are singletons. Sequencing input: peripheral blood or thyroid tissue (not recorded which). The receptor set was obtained from an adult man with Graves' hyperthyroidism.

Only a few counts were recorded for this clonotype. The chain recombines TRBV29-1 with TRBJ1-2, with 7 bases that match TRBD1. CDR1 is SQVTM, CDR2 ANQGSEA, per germline. The junction had 11 bases not matched to a gene; V was cut back by 8 bases and J by 8 bases. The CDR3 is 12 residues long. The CDR3 DNA sequence: TGCAGCCAAAGTGGGCAGGGGGTCGGCTACACCTTC. It encodes CSQSGQGVGYTF.

The J gene is TRBJ2-1, the V gene TRBV20-1; perhaps D is TRBD1 or TRBD2 (5 bases each). The ends were cut back, 1 base at V and 8 bases at J, with 15 bases in the middle. The germline CDR1 and CDR2 sequences are DFQATT and SNEGSKA (reference sequence). The CDR3 runs to 14 residues. CDR3 sequence (DNA): TGCAGTGCTAGAGGGGACGGTAATTCCGATGAGCAGTTCTTC. As protein: CSARGDGNSDEQFF.

The chain couples TRBV29-1 to TRBJ1-2, with TRBD1 matching over 8 bases. V gave up 6 bases and J gave up 7 bases; unmatched junction bases: 13. The germline gives CDR1 SQVTM, CDR2 ANQGSEA. The CDR3 contains 14 residues. CDR3 protein: CSVDQDRGLGGYTF. CDR3 DNA: TGCAGCGTGGACCAAGACAGGGGATTGGGTGGCTACACCTTC. Together with reference TRBV29-1 and TRBJ1-2, the CDR3 gives the full variable domain: SAVISQKPSRDICQRGTSLTIQCQVDSQVTMMFWYRQQPGQSLTLIATANQGSEATYESGFVIDKFPISRPNLTFSTLTVSNMSPEDSSIYLCSVDQDRGLGGYTFGSGTRLTVV.

The V and J genes are TRBV29-1 and TRBJ2-5, with D perhaps TRBD2 (5 bases). The V gene lost 4 bases and the J gene lost 3 bases, with 15 bases spanning the gap. CDR1 is SQVTM and CDR2 is ANQGSEA in the germline V gene. CDR3 size: 14 residues. The CDR3 is CSVGASGSEETQYF. The CDR3 DNA sequence: TGCAGCGTTGGAGCCTCGGGGAGCGAAGAGACCCAGTACTTC. The full variable domain, rest sourced from reference TRBV29-1 and TRBJ2-5, is SAVISQKPSRDICQRGTSLTIQCQVDSQVTMMFWYRQQPGQSLTLIATANQGSEATYESGFVIDKFPISRPNLTFSTLTVSNMSPEDSSIYLCSVGASGSEETQYFGPGTRLLVL.

In this sample, this clonotype turned up a few times. This rearrangement joins TRBV7-9 to TRBJ1-5, with D possibly matching TRBD1 (6 bases). CDR1 is SEHNR and CDR2 is FQNEAQ in the germline V gene (reference sequence). This CDR3 contains 16 residues. Trimming stripped 3 bases from V and 4 bases from J, with 16 bases between. In nucleotides, the CDR3 is TGTGCCAGCAGCTTCACAGTCCAGGGGTTTAATCAGCCCCAGCATTTT. This gives the protein CASSFTVQGFNQPQHF.

This clonotype was seen many times. The chain recombines TRBV7-2 with TRBJ1-5; the match to TRBD1 covers 9 bases. This CDR3 has 15 amino acids. CDR1 and CDR2 (germline): SGHTA, FQGNSA. J lost 5 bases, V lost 4 bases, and 6 bases had no gene match. CDR3 region: CASSWGQGPDQPQHF. The CDR3 DNA follows: TGTGCCAGCAGCTGGGGACAGGGCCCGGATCAGCCCCAGCATTTT.

Regarding this clonotype: A single base separates this from a much larger clone, so it may be a read error. The J gene is TRBJ2-5, the V gene TRBV25-1; 8 bases agree with TRBD1. This CDR3 is built from 15 residues. Germline V gives CDR1 MGHDK, CDR2 SYGVNS. The CDR3 protein is CVSSEPGQVEETQYF. CDR3 sequence (DNA): TGTGTCAGCAGTGAACCGGGACAGGTGGAAGAGACCCAGTACTTC.

This clonotype has only one observation. This chain links TRBV7-3 with TRBJ2-7, with a weak D call TRBD2 (6 bases). The CDR3 is made up of 16 amino acids. The V gene's germline CDR1 is SGHTA and CDR2 FQGTGA. V lost 2 bases, J lost 5 bases, and 19 bases lay in between. This chain's CDR3 is CASSLDGGAGWNEQYF. For the CDR3, the DNA is TGTGCCAGCAGCTTAGACGGCGGGGCTGGGTGGAACGAGCAGTACTTC.

This rearrangement joins TRBV12-3 or TRBV12-4 to TRBJ2-2; D is possibly TRBD2 (6 bases). Between the trimmed V and J ends, which lost 3 bases and 1 base, there was a span of 21 bases. This CDR3 is built from 19 residues. DNA for the CDR3: TGTGCCAGCAGTTTGCAACCGGGAGAGAGGGGTGGGAACACCGGGGAGCTGTTTTTT. As protein: CASSLQPGERGGNTGELFF.

The chain has TRBV7-9 and TRBJ2-6, with D possibly being TRBD2 (6 bases). V lost 7 bases and J lost 0, with 19 bases in between. Germline V gene data show CDR1 as SEHNR and CDR2 as FQNEAQ (reference sequence). CDR3 length: 18 residues. The CDR3 reads CASNQGWGGSSGANVLTF. The CDR3 DNA sequence: TGTGCCAGCAACCAGGGATGGGGAGGTTCCTCTGGGGCCAACGTCCTGACTTTC.

This clonotype was detected ten times or more. J is TRBJ2-7 and V is TRBV7-2, with TRBD1 as a possible D gene (6 bases). The germline CDR1 and CDR2 sequences are SGHTA and FQGNSA. V was clipped by 1 base and J by 9 bases, with 16 bases between them. CDR3 size: 14 residues. The CDR3 DNA is TGTGCCAGCAGCTTAGATTTGTTACAAGGGGGGCAGTACTTC. Its translation: CASSLDLLQGGQYF.

This clonotype was picked up a small number of times. The rearrangement links TRBV30 to TRBJ1-1; D perhaps matches TRBD1 (6 bases). Trimming removed 3 bases from V and 8 bases from J, with 16 bases in between. Per germline, CDR1 GTSNPN and CDR2 SVGIG (reference sequence). This CDR3 has 13 amino acids. The CDR3 DNA reads as TGTGCCTGGAGCGTAGGAGGACAGACGGAAGCTTTCTTT. It encodes CAWSVGGQTEAFF.

This rearrangement joins TRBV29-1 to TRBJ2-7, with D unresolved. The CDR3 extends over 13 amino acids. V lost 5 bases to trimming and J lost 2 bases, with 13 bases between them. The germline V gene has CDR1 SQVTM and CDR2 ANQGSEA. DNA for the CDR3: TGCAGCGTTAAAAACGGTCCTCCCTACGAGCAGTACTTC. Protein: CSVKNGPPYEQYF.

This clonotype was recorded at least ten times. CDR3 coding DNA: TGTGCCAGCAGCCAAGATCGACAGCAAACAGAAGCTTTCTTT. This gives the protein CASSQDRQQTEAFF. The chain links TRBV4-2 to TRBJ1-1; TRBD1 is a possible D gene (5 bases). With 0 bases removed from V and 8 bases from J, the gap between germline ends came to 13 bases. CDR1 and CDR2 (germline): LGHNA, YNFKEQ. This CDR3 is built from 14 residues.

The CDR3, as DNA: TGTGCCATCAGTGGGGGACAGGGTCCGTACGAGCAGTACTTC. Translating it yields CAISGGQGPYEQYF. The chain combines TRBV10-3 with TRBJ2-7; 9 positions agree with TRBD1. The CDR3 runs to 14 residues. Germline V gene lookup returns CDR1 ENHRY and CDR2 SYGVKD. Losses at the gene ends were 4 bases for V and 4 bases for J; bases not matched to a gene: 5.

The chain joins TRBV29-1 to TRBJ2-5, with TRBD2 matching over 10 bases. The CDR3 has 13 amino acids. The J segment lost 1 base and the V segment lost 6 bases, leaving 2 bases of the junction unmatched. CDR1 and CDR2 from the germline V gene are SQVTM and ANQGSEA. Written as DNA, the CDR3 is TGCAGCGTCTGGACTAGCGGCCAAGAGACCCAGTACTTC. It codes for CSVWTSGQETQYF.

This clonotype was picked up a small number of times. The chain carries TRBV7-8 and TRBJ1-5; 10 bases align to TRBD1. Germline lookup yields CDR1 SGHVS and CDR2 FQNEAQ. The CDR3 contains 15 residues. J lost 6 bases, V lost 5 bases, and 7 bases had no gene match. CDR3 amino acids: CASSNGQGVIQPQHF. As DNA, the CDR3 is TGTGCCAGCAGCAACGGACAGGGGGTGATTCAGCCCCAGCATTTT.

This clonotype came up a few times. A read error may produce the germline difference seen at one junction end. The chain joins TRBV10-1 to TRBJ1-5, with D perhaps TRBD1 (5 bases). This CDR3 has 13 amino acids. Per the germline V gene, CDR1 is WNHNN and CDR2 is SYGVQD (reference sequence). In DNA, the CDR3 is TGTGCCAGCAGTTTAGATCAGGGCCAGCCCCAGCATTTT. Its protein product is CASSLDQGQPQHF.

Here the CDR3 reads CSARESGRRADTQYF. The DNA for the CDR3 is TGCAGTGCTAGAGAGAGCGGGCGTAGGGCAGATACGCAGTATTTT. This chain connects TRBV20-1 to TRBJ2-3; the D gene is possibly TRBD2 (6 bases). Trimming left V 0 bases short and J 4 bases short, with 14 bases between. The length of the CDR3 is 15 residues. Germline CDR1 is DFQATT and CDR2 is SNEGSKA (reference sequence).

This clonotype showed up many times. CDR3 residues: CASSFGIGLANYEQYF. CDR3 in DNA: TGTGCCAGCAGCTTTGGTATTGGACTAGCGAACTACGAGCAGTACTTC. The rearrangement links TRBV11-2 to TRBJ2-7; 9 nucleotides align to TRBD2. CDR1 and CDR2 (germline): SGHAT, FQNNGV. CDR3 length: 16 amino acids. Unmatched junction bases numbered 9, after V lost 3 bases and J lost 3 bases.

Note on this clonotype: Since a much larger clone is just one base distant, this may be a read error. The V and J genes are TRBV10-3 and TRBJ1-4; D is unresolved. Germline lookup yields CDR1 ENHRY and CDR2 SYGVKD. The CDR3 is made up of 15 amino acids. The CDR3 sequence: CATGESEAGNEELFF. For the CDR3, the DNA is TGTGCCACCGGCGAGAGTGAAGCGGGTAATGAAGAACTGTTTTTT.

This clonotype has a count of ten or more. The rearrangement links TRBV12-3 or TRBV12-4 to TRBJ1-4; 7 nucleotides agree with TRBD1. Germline trimming cut 6 bases from V and 13 bases from J; bases unmatched to any gene: 5. This CDR3 has 11 residues. CDR3 sequence reads: CASSRDRVLFF. In nucleotides, the CDR3 is TGTGCCAGCAGCCGTGACAGGGTACTGTTTTTT.

This clonotype was seen more than once but under ten times. This may come from a read error, since a much larger clone is one base off. No conserved phenylalanine or tryptophan is present at the end of the CDR3, so a read error is the likely explanation. The limits of the CDR3 on the DNA are not certain, so only TCRdb's listed CDR3 is given. The chain has TRBV24-1 and TRBJ2-7; TRBD1, the table's D call, was not compared with the DNA. The CDR3 sequence runs 10 residues, both termini included. Looked up from germline, CDR1 is KGHDR and CDR2 is SFDVKD. The CDR3 spells CATRLTEGYL.

V gene TRBV6-5 combines with J gene TRBJ1-5; possible D gene TRBD1, 6 bases. This CDR3 has 13 residues. Per germline, CDR1 MNHEY and CDR2 SVGAGI. V was clipped by 6 bases and J by 3 bases, with 9 bases between them. CDR3 in amino acids: CASSRDNNQPQHF. Here the CDR3 DNA reads TGTGCCAGCAGCCGGGACAACAATCAGCCCCAGCATTTT.

The chain recombines TRBV19 with TRBJ2-3; 8 bases are shared with TRBD1. The V and J ends lost 6 bases and 5 bases, in that order; junction bases with no gene match: 10. CDR1 LNHDA and CDR2 SQIVND come from the germline V gene (reference sequence). This CDR3 contains 15 residues. The CDR3 spells CASSARTGIIDTQYF. CDR3 sequence (DNA): TGTGCCAGTAGCGCCAGGACAGGGATAATAGATACGCAGTATTTT.

To note about this clonotype: The junction differs from germline at one of its ends, possibly a read error. V gene TRBV15 combines with J gene TRBJ1-1, with D maybe TRBD1 (5 bases). The CDR3 has 13 amino acids. The germline gives CDR1 LNHNV, CDR2 YYDKDF (reference sequence). CDR3 nucleotides: TGTGCCACCAGCAGAGTGGGGACTACTGGAGCTTTCTTT. This encodes CATSRVGTTGAFF.

This chain joins TRBV28 and TRBJ2-7; D gene ambiguous. Trimming removed 4 bases from V and 3 bases from J, with 16 bases in between. From germline, CDR1 is MDHEN and CDR2 SYDVKM. CDR3 size: 15 residues. The chain's CDR3 is CASSYLGGTVYEQYF. CDR3 sequence (DNA): TGTGCCAGCAGTTATTTGGGTGGCACAGTCTACGAGCAGTACTTC.

The chain links TRBV7-8 to TRBJ2-2; 8 positions match TRBD1. The CDR3 spans 17 residues. In germline, CDR1 is SGHVS, CDR2 FQNEAQ. The J segment lost 0 bases and the V segment lost 6 bases, leaving 9 bases of the junction unmatched. The CDR3 region is CASSYPGDRTNTGELFF. CDR3 coding DNA: TGTGCCAGCAGTTACCCCGGGGACAGGACGAACACCGGGGAGCTGTTTTTT. The whole variable domain, filled in from reference TRBV7-8 and TRBJ2-2, reads GAGVSQSPRYKVAKRGQDVALRCDPISGHVSLFWYQQALGQGPEFLTYFQNEAQLDKSGLPSDRFFAERPEGSVSTLKIQRTQQEDSAVYLCASSYPGDRTNTGELFFGEGSRLTVL.

The rearrangement links TRBV7-2 to TRBJ2-5; D remains ambiguous. The CDR3 consists of 10 residues. Germline V lookup: CDR1 SGHTA, CDR2 FQGNSA. The germline V and J ends were trimmed by 3 bases and 9 bases, with 5 bases remaining between them. The CDR3 spells CASSFGAQYF. DNA for the CDR3: TGTGCCAGCAGCTTTGGGGCCCAGTACTTC.

This clonotype appeared many times. V usage is TRBV6-5 and J usage is TRBJ1-2; 9 nucleotides match TRBD1. The CDR3 is 13 residues long. Trimming at V came to 7 bases and at J to 7 bases, leaving 7 bases not matched to a gene. The germline V gene has CDR1 MNHEY and CDR2 SVGAGI. The DNA for the CDR3 is TGTGCCAGCACCCCGGACAGGGGCTCTGGCTACACCTTC. It specifies CASTPDRGSGYTF.

Only a few counts were recorded for this clonotype. The chain recombines TRBV7-9 with TRBJ1-1; TRBD1 might be the D (6 bases). The CDR3 has 17 residues. Trimming took 1 base from V and 1 from J, leaving 16 bases between them. Germline V gives CDR1 SEHNR, CDR2 FQNEAQ (reference sequence). Written as DNA, the CDR3 is TGTGCCAGCAGCTTAGATCCCGGGGGGCGCGGGAACACTGAAGCTTTCTTT. This translates into CASSLDPGGRGNTEAFF.

In its sample, this clonotype was seen many times. The chain joins TRBV20-1 to TRBJ2-7; 8 bases line up with TRBD1. J was trimmed by 3 bases and V by 4 bases; bases with no gene match: 11. The CDR3 runs to 15 residues. The V gene's germline CDR1 is DFQATT and CDR2 SNEGSKA (reference sequence). CDR3 sequence (DNA): TGCAGTGCTAATGAACAGACAGGGGATCTCTACGAGCAGTACTTC. Amino acid sequence: CSANEQTGDLYEQYF.